This T cell receptor beta chain was recorded in a study of cytomegalovirus exposure and HLA in healthy donors (dated by TCRdb to 2016 to 2017). At the level of the whole study: According to a later analysis, the 120 or so validation repertoires were produced on the same platform as the 600 to 850 repertoires of the first cohort. To predict cytomegalovirus infection status, the study combined high-throughput TCR immunosequencing, statistical association of individual TCRs with disease status, and machine learning. Along with the approximately 600-subject first cohort, a separate validation cohort of some 130 different subjects was used. The study aimed to test whether cataloging public T cell receptors could reveal signatures of past pathogen exposure.

With regard to this clone: What this receptor recognizes is not known. It has no much larger one-base neighbor in the sample; base qualities were not kept.

At the junction V is shortened by 5 bases and J by 4 bases, with 14 bases in between. The CDR3 holds 14 amino acids from the cysteine to the phenylalanine. Left in the record is the CDR3 DNA by itself, 42 bases read in frame from the first base. The germline V gene encodes CDR1 SGHTA and CDR2 FQGNSA. The library was produced with the immunoSEQ multiplex PCR assay. In the paper's pipeline: A statistical classification framework was built for diagnosing cytomegalovirus status from the catalog of TCR beta chain sequences. TCRdb mirrors the immuneACCESS table, restricted to in-frame sequences. Some clones are absent from its copies; in checked studies, under half trace to an unresolved V gene, and the reason for the others is unknown. That table is the source of V, J and clone size, and D and trimming were worked out from the DNA. Across this sample there are about 130,000 clones, with nearly 90% seen only once. The top ten hold roughly 9.2% of the sample.

Donors formed part of the validation cohort, which comprised over a hundred subjects and was distinct from the first cohort of over 500 subjects. General study outcomes and caveats: A total of roughly 160 TCR beta chains were listed by the study as associated with cytomegalovirus. The authors suggested that the approach could potentially be generalized to other disease states and immunological phenotypes. Subsequent analysis determined that TCRs grouped into clusters in the first cohort also showed a tendency toward co-occurrence across the 120 validation repertoires, and about 93% of cluster scores exceeded 0. All 120 or so repertoires were used to score co-occurrence in the validation cohort in a later analysis, because that analysis had no HLA typing for the cohort. In vitro tests confirmed that a few of the cytomegalovirus-associated TCR beta chains recognize cytomegalovirus antigens. Across donors, most TCR sequences were observed very rarely, whereas some public TCRs were present in many individuals. The classifier was reported to diagnose cytomegalovirus status with high specificity and sensitivity in both the original cohort and the validation cohort.

Material for sequencing was PBMCs. This TCR was recovered from a woman aged 18 to 35 in good health and CMV-seropositive. This chain is built from TRBV7-2 and TRBJ2-5; a weak D assignment points to TRBD2 (6 bases agree). The nucleotides are TGTGCCAGCAGCAAGACGGGGGTCAGAGAGACCCAGTACTTC. This is translated as CASSKTGVRETQYF.